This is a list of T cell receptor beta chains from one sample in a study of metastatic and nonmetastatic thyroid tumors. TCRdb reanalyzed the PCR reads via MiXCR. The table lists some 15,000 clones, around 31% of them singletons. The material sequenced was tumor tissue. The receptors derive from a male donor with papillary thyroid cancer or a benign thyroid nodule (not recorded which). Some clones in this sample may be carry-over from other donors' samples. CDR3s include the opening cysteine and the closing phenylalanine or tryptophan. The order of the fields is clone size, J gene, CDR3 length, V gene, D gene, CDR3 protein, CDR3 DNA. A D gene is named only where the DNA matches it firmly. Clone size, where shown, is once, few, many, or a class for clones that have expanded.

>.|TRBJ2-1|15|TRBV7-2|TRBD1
CASSLTGQGGNEQFF
TGTGCCAGCAGCTTAACGGGACAGGGTGGGAATGAGCAGTTCTTC
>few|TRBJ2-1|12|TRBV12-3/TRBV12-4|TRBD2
CASSPAGVAQFF
TGTGCCAGCAGTCCAGCGGGAGTCGCACAGTTCTTC
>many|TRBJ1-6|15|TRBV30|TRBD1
CAWTEGDRNVVPLHF
TGTGCCTGGACCGAGGGGGACAGAAATGTGGTACCCCTCCACTTT
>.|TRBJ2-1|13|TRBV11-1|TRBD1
CASSLAGTGSEFF
TGTGCCAGCAGCTTAGCCGGGACAGGGAGTGAGTTCTTC
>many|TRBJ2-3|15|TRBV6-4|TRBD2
CASSDTSDSTDTQYF
TGTGCCAGCAGTGACACTAGCGATAGCACAGATACGCAGTATTTT
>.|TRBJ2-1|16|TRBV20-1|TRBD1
CSSRDGGTGLIGEQFF
TGCAGTTCTAGAGATGGGGGGACAGGGTTGATTGGCGAGCAGTTCTTC
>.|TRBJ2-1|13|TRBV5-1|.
CASSLGIHNEQFF
TGCGCCAGCAGCTTGGGTATCCACAATGAGCAGTTCTTC
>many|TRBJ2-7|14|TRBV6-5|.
CASSYSGLQGEQYF
TGTGCCAGCAGTTACTCGGGACTGCAGGGCGAGCAGTACTTC
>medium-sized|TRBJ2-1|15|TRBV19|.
CASSWDGGNNDEQFF
TGTGCCAGTAGTTGGGACGGTGGAAACAATGATGAGCAGTTCTTC
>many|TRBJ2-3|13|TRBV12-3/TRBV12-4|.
CASSYGTPDTQYF
TGTGCCAGCAGTTACGGGACCCCAGATACGCAGTATTTT
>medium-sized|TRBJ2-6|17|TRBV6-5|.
CASRSGHPSSGANVLTF
TGTGCCAGCAGGTCGGGACACCCGAGCTCTGGGGCCAACGTCCTGACTTTC
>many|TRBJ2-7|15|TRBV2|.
CASSEGAGTIYEQYF
TGTGCCAGCAGTGAAGGGGCAGGGACCATCTACGAGCAGTACTTC
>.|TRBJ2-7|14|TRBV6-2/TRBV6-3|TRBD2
CASRPSGGWGEQYF
TGTGCCAGCAGACCTAGCGGGGGTTGGGGCGAGCAGTACTTC
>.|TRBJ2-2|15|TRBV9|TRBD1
CASSVWQGATGELFF
TGTGCCAGCAGCGTATGGCAGGGGGCCACCGGGGAGCTGTTTTTT
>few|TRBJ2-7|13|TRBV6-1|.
CASSEYGAYEQYF
TGTGCCAGCAGTGAATACGGTGCCTACGAGCAGTACTTC
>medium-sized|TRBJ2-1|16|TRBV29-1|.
CSVEGPDRKAYNEQFF
TGCAGCGTTGAAGGTCCGGACCGTAAAGCCTACAATGAGCAGTTCTTC
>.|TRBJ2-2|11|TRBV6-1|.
CASSVFGELFF
TGTGCCAGCAGTGTTTTCGGGGAGCTGTTTTTT
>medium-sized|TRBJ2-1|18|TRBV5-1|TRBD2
CASSLDPGTSGYYNEQFF
TGCGCCAGCAGCTTGGATCCAGGGACTAGCGGCTACTACAATGAGCAGTTCTTC
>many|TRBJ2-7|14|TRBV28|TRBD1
CASQNWQGAYEQYF
TGTGCCAGCCAAAACTGGCAGGGGGCCTACGAGCAGTACTTC
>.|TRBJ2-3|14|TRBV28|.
CASSLWERENAQYF
TGTGCCAGCAGTTTGTGGGAGAGGGAAAATGCGCAGTATTTT
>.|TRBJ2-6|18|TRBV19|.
CASSIGTSRVSGANVLTF
TGTGCCAGTAGTATTGGGACTTCCCGCGTCTCTGGGGCCAACGTCCTGACTTTC
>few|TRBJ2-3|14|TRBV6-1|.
CASSEVGDTDTQYF
TGTGCCAGCAGTGAAGTGGGGGACACAGATACGCAGTATTTT
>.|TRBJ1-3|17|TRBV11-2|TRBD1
CASSLRGLRNSGNTIYF
TGTGCCAGCAGCTTAAGGGGGCTGCGGAACTCTGGAAACACCATATATTTT
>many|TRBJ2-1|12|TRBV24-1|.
CATSEQYNEQFF
TGTGCCACCAGTGAACAATACAATGAGCAGTTCTTC
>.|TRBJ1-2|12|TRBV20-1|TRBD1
CSGDRGNYGYTF
TGCAGTGGGGACAGGGGCAACTATGGCTACACCTTC
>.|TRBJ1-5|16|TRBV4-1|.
CGSSPEWVGHCQTQHF
TGCGGCAGCAGCCCCGAGTGGGTAGGGCATTGTCAGACCCAGCATTTT
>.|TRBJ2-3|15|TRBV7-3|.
CASSSADSSTDTQYF
TGTGCCAGCAGCTCGGCCGACTCGAGCACAGATACGCAGTATTTT
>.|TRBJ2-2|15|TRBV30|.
CAWSPGAVVPGELFF
TGTGCCTGGAGCCCGGGGGCTGTCGTTCCCGGGGAGCTGTTTTTT
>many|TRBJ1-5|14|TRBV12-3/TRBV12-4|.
CASSFGGVEQPQHF
TGTGCCAGCAGTTTTGGGGGGGTGGAGCAGCCCCAGCATTTT
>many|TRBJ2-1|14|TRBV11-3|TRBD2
CASSGTSGNNEQFF
TGTGCCAGCTCAGGGACTAGCGGGAACAATGAGCAGTTCTTC
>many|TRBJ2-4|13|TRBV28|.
CASGLQGENIQYF
TGTGCCAGCGGGCTACAGGGCGAAAACATTCAGTACTTC
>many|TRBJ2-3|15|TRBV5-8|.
CASSFGSWGTDTQYF
TGTGCCAGCAGCTTTGGTAGCTGGGGCACAGATACGCAGTATTTT
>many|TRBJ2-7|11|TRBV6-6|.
CASSYSHEQYF
TGTGCCAGCAGTTACTCCCACGAGCAGTACTTC
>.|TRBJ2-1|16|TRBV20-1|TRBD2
CRYHTRTGTKLYEQFF
TGCAGGTATCATACCCGAACCGGGACTAAACTATATGAGCAGTTCTTC
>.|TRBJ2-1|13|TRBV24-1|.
CATSGHLNFEQFF
TGTGCTACCAGTGGACATTTAAATTTTGAGCAGTTCTTC
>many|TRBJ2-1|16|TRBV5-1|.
CASSIDFPSSYNEQFF
TGCGCCAGCAGCATTGACTTCCCTAGCTCCTACAATGAGCAGTTCTTC
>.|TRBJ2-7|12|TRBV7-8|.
CASSPTPYEQYF
TGTGCCAGCAGCCCAACTCCCTACGAGCAGTACTTC
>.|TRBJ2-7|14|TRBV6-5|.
CASSYADDPNEQYF
TGTGCCAGCAGTTATGCCGACGACCCGAACGAGCAGTACTTC
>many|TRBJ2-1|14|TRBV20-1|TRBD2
CSASGTSVGNEQFF
TGCAGTGCTAGCGGGACTAGCGTTGGTAATGAGCAGTTCTTC
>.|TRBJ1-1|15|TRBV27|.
CASSLLAPPNTEAFF
TGTGCCAGCAGTTTATTGGCCCCCCCCAACACTGAAGCTTTCTTT
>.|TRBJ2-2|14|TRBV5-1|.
CASTPDSNTGELFF
TGCGCCAGCACCCCGGACAGTAACACCGGGGAGCTGTTTTTT
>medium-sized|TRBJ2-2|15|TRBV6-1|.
CASSEAAGFTGELFF
TGTGCCAGCAGTGAAGCTGCAGGGTTCACCGGGGAGCTGTTTTTT
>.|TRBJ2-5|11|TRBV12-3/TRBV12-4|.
CTNTLGETQYF
TGTACCAACACTCTCGGGGAGACCCAGTACTTC
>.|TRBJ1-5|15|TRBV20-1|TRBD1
CSARAGTGGSQPQHF
TGCAGTGCTAGAGCTGGGACAGGGGGCTCTCAGCCCCAGCATTTT
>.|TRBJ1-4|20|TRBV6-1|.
CASSEFGRTQPFATNEKLFF
TGTGCCAGCAGTGAATTTGGCCGCACCCAACCTTTTGCAACTAATGAAAAACTGTTTTTT
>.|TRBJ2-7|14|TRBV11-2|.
CASSLEPSSYEQYF
TGTGCCAGCAGCTTGGAACCCTCCTCCTACGAGCAGTACTTC
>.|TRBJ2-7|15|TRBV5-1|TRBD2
CASTPELASVYEQYF
TGCGCCAGCACCCCCGAACTAGCGTCCGTCTACGAGCAGTACTTC
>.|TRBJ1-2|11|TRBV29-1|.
CSVVGRNGYTF
TGCAGCGTTGTCGGTCGAAACGGCTACACCTTC
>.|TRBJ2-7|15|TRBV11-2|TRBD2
CASSSRTSGSYEQYF
TGTGCCAGCAGCTCCCGGACTAGCGGTTCCTACGAGCAGTACTTC
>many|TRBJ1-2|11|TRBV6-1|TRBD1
CASSTGDGYTF
TGTGCCAGCAGCACAGGGGATGGCTACACCTTC
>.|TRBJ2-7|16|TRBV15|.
CATSRELGVYSYEQYF
TGTGCCACCAGCAGAGAGTTGGGGGTCTACTCCTACGAGCAGTACTTC
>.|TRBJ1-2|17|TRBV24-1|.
CARKRGFQAGKLYGYSF
TGTGCCAGAAAGCGAGGATTCCAGGCAGGGAAGCTCTATGGCTACTCCTTC
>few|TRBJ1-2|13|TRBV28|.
CATLQGLQRGYTF
TGTGCCACTCTCCAGGGGCTACAACGAGGCTACACCTTC